This TCR beta chain was documented in a study of T cells after yellow fever vaccination. TCRdb recomputed calls from the 5' RACE reads with MiXCR, one row per CDR3 protein. The sample lists about 63,000 distinct CDR3 sequences, about 7.8% occurring once. Germline-derived CDR1 and CDR2 are SGHVS and FNYEAQ. CDR3 length: 12 residues. Trimming stripped 4 bases from V and 5 bases from J, with 9 bases between. This clonotype was counted at least ten times. The TCR comes from a man under 40 who received the YFV17D yellow fever vaccine. The sequencing here drew on CD8+ T cells sorted from PBMCs, taken 15 days after the yellow fever booster vaccination. The chain combines TRBV7-6 with TRBJ2-7; D is ambiguous. CDR3 sequence (DNA): TGTGCCAGCAGCTATAACCCCAACGAGCAGTACTTC. This gives the protein CASSYNPNEQYF.